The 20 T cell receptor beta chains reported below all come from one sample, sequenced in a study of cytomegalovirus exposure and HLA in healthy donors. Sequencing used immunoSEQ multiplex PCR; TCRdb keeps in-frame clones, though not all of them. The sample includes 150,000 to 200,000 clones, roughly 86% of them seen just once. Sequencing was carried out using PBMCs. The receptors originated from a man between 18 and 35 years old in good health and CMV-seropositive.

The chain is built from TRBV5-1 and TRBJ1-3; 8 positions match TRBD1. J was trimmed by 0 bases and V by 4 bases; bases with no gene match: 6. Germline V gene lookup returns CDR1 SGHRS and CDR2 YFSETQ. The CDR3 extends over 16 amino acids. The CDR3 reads CASSKDRALSGNTIYF. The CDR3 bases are TGCGCCAGCAGCAAGGACAGGGCTCTCTCTGGAAACACCATATATTTT.

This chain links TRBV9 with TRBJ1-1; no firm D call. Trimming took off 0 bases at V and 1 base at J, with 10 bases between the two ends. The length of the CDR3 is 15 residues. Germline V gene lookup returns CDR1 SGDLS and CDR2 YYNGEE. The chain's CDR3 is CASSVAGERNTEAFF. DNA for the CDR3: TGTGCCAGCAGCGTAGCCGGGGAACGGAACACTGAAGCTTTCTTT.

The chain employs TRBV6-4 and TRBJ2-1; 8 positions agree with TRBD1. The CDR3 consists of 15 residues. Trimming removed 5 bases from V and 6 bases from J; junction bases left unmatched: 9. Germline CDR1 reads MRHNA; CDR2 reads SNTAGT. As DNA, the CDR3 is TGTGCCAGCAGTCCCGGGACAGGTTTTGGCAATGAGCAGTTCTTC. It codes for CASSPGTGFGNEQFF.

The CDR3 DNA follows: TGTGCCAGCGACCGCGGTGACAGCACAGATACGCAGTATTTT. Its translation is CASDRGDSTDTQYF. V is TRBV2 and J is TRBJ2-3, with D unresolved. This CDR3 comprises 14 residues. The germline CDR1 and CDR2 sequences are SNHLY and FYNNEI. V gave up 8 bases and J gave up 0 bases, with 12 bases separating them. The complete variable domain, with remaining parts taken from reference TRBV2 and TRBJ2-3, reads EPEVTQTPSHQVTQMGQEVILRCVPISNHLYFYWYRQILGQKVEFLVSFYNNEISEKSEIFDDQFSVERPDGSNFTLKIRSTKLEDSAMYFCASDRGDSTDTQYFGPGTRLTVL.

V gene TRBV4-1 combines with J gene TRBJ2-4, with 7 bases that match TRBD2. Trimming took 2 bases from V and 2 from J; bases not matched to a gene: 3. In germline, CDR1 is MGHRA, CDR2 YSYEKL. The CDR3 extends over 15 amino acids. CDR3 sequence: CASSQPGRTKNIQYF. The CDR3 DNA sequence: TGCGCCAGCAGCCAACCCGGGAGGACCAAAAACATTCAGTACTTC.

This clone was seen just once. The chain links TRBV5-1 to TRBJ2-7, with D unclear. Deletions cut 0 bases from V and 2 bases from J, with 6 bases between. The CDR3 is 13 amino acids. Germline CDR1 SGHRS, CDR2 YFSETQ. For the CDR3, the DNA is TGCGCCAGCAGCTTGGGTTATACCTACGAGCAGTACTTC. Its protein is CASSLGYTYEQYF.

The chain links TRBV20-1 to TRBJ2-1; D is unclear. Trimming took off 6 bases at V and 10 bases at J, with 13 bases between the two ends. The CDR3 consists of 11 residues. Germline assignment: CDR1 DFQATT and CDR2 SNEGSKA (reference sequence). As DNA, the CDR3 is TGCAGTGCCCCTGAGCGAGGCGAGCAGTTCTTC. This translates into CSAPERGEQFF.

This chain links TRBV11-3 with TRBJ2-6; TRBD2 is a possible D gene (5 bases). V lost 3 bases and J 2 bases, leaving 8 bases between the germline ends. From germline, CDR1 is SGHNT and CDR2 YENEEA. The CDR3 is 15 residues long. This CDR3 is CASSFEGAGANVLTF. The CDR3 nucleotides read TGTGCCAGCAGCTTCGAGGGCGCTGGGGCCAACGTCCTGACTTTC.

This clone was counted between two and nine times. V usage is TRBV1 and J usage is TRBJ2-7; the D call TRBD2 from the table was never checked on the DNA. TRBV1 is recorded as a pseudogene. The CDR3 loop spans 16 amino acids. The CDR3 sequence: CTGYSGRAFGSYEQYF. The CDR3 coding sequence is TGCACCGGATATAGCGGGAGGGCCTTTGGCTCCTACGAGCAGTACTTC.

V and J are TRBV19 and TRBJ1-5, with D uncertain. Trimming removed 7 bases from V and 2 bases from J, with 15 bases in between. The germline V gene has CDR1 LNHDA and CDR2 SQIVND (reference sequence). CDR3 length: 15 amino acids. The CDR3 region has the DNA TGTGCCAGTAAGGGCTGGGAGGGTCGCAATCAGCCCCAGCATTTT. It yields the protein CASKGWEGRNQPQHF.

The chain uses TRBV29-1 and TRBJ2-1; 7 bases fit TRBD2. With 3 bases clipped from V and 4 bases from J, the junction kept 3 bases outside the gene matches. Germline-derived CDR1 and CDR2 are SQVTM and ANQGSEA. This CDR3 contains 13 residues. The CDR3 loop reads CSVERELYNEQFF. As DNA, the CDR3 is TGCAGCGTTGAGCGGGAGCTGTACAATGAGCAGTTCTTC.

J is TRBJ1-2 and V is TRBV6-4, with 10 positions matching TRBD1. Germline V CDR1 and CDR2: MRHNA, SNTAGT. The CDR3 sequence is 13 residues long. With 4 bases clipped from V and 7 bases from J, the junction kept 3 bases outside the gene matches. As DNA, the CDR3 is TGTGCCAGCAGTGGGGACAGGGGTTTTGGCTACACCTTC. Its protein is CASSGDRGFGYTF.

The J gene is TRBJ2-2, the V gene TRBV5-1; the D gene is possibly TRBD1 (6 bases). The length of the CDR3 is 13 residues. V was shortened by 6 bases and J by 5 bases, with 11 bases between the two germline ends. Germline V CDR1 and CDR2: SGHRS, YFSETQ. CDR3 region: CASNFQGTGELFF. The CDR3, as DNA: TGCGCCAGCAACTTCCAGGGGACCGGGGAGCTGTTTTTT.

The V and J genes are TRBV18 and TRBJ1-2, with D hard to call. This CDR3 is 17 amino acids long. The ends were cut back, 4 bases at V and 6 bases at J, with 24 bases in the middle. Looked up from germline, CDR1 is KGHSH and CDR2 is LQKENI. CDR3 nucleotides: TGTGCCAGCTCACTGGTTTCAACCGATTTCGTCGGTGATGGCTACACCTTC. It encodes CASSLVSTDFVGDGYTF.

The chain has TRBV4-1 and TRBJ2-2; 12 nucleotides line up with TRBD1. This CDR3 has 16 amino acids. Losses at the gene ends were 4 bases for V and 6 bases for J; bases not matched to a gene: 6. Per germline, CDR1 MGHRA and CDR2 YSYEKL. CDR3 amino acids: CASSPRGTGGPGELFF. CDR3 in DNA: TGCGCCAGCAGCCCCCGGGGGACAGGGGGCCCCGGGGAGCTGTTTTTT.

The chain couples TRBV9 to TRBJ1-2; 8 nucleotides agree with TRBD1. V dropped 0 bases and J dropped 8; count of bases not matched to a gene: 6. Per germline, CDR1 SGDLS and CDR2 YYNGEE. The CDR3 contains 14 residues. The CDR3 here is CASSVVGQGGGYTF. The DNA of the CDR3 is TGTGCCAGCAGCGTAGTAGGACAGGGCGGCGGCTACACCTTC. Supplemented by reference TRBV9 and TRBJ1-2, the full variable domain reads DSGVTQTPKHLITATGQRVTLRCSPRSGDLSVYWYQQSLDQGLQFLIQYYNGEERAKGNILERFSAQQFPDLHSELNLSSLELGDSALYFCASSVVGQGGGYTFGSGTRLTVV.

The DNA for the CDR3 is TGTGCCAGCAGCGTAGGGACTGCGAACACCGGGGAGCTGTTTTTT. It specifies CASSVGTANTGELFF. The rearrangement joins TRBV9 to TRBJ2-2; tentative D call: TRBD2 (5 bases). Trimming left V 0 bases short and J 0 bases short, with 6 bases between. The CDR3 is 15 amino acids. Germline V lookup: CDR1 SGDLS, CDR2 YYNGEE.

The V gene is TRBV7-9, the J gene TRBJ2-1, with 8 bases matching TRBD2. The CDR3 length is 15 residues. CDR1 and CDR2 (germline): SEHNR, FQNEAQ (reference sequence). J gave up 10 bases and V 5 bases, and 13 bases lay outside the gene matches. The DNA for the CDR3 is TGTGCCAGCAGCCCTTATAGCGGGGCGTTAAGGGAGCAGTTCTTC. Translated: CASSPYSGALREQFF.

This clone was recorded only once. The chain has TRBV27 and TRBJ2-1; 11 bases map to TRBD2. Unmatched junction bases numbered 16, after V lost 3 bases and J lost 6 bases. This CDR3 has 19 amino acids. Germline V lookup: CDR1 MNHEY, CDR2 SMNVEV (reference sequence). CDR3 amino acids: CASSFPPGLAGGGGNEQFF. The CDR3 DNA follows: TGTGCCAGCAGTTTCCCGCCGGGCCTAGCGGGAGGAGGTGGCAATGAGCAGTTCTTC.

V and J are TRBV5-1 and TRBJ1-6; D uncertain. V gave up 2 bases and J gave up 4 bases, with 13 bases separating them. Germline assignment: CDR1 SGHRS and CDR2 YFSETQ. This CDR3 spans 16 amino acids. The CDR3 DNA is TGCGCCAGCAGCTTCCTCGTTGACGGGTATAATTCACCCCTCCACTTT. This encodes CASSFLVDGYNSPLHF. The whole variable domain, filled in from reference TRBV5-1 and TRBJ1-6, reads KAGVTQTPRYLIKTRGQQVTLSCSPISGHRSVSWYQQTPGQGLQFLFEYFSETQRNKGNFPGRFSGRQFSNSRSEMNVSTLELGDSALYLCASSFLVDGYNSPLHFGNGTRLTVT.